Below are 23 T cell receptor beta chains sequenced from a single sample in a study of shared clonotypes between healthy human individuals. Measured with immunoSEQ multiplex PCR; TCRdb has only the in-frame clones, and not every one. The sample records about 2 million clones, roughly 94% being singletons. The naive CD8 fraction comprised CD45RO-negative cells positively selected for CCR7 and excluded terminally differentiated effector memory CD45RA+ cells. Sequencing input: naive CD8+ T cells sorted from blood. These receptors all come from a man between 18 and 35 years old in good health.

The CDR3 nucleotides are TGCGCCAGCAGCCAAGAATCCGGGACAGGTTTTTCCTACAATGAGCAGTTCTTC. It is translated as CASSQESGTGFSYNEQFF. This chain connects TRBV4-1 to TRBJ2-1; TRBD1 matches 8 bases. CDR1 MGHRA and CDR2 YSYEKL come from the germline V gene. This CDR3 has 18 residues. V shed 0 bases, J shed 1 base, and the junction held 8 bases outside the gene matches.

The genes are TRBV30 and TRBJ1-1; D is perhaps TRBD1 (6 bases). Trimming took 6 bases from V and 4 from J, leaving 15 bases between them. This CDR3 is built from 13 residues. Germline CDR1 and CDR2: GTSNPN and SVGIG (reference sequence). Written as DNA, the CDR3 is TGTGCCTGTTATATCAGGGGAAGCACTGAAGCTTTCTTT. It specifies CACYIRGSTEAFF.

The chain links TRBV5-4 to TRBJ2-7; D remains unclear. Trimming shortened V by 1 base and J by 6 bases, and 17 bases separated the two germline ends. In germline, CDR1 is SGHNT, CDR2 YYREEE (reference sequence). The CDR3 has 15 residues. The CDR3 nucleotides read TGTGCCAGCAGCTTGATGGGTCAAGCCTTGGGCGAGCAGTACTTC. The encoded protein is CASSLMGQALGEQYF.

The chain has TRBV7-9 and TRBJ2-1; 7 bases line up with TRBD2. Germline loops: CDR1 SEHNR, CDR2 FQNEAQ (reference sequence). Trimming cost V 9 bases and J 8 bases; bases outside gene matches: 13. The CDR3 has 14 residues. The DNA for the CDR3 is TGTGCCAGTTCGCGGGAGACCCAGAGGGATGAGCAGTTCTTC. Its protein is CASSRETQRDEQFF.

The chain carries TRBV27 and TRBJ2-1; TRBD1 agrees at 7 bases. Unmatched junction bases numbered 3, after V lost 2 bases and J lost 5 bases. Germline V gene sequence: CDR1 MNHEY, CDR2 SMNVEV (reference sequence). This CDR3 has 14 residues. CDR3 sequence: CASSLGTVNNEQFF. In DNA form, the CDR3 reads TGTGCCAGCAGTTTAGGGACAGTAAACAATGAGCAGTTCTTC.

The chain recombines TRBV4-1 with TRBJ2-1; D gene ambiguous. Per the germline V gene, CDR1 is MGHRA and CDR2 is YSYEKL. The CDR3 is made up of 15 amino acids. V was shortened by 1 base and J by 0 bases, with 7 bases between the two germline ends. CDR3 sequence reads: CASSQALSSYNEQFF. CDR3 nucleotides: TGCGCCAGCAGCCAAGCTCTGAGCTCCTACAATGAGCAGTTCTTC.

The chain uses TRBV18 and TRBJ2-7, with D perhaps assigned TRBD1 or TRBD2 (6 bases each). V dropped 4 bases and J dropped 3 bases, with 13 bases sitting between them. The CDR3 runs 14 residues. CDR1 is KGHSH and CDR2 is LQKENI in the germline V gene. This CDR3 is CASSQGGLYYEQYF. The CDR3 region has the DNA TGTGCCAGCTCACAGGGGGGACTCTACTACGAGCAGTACTTC.

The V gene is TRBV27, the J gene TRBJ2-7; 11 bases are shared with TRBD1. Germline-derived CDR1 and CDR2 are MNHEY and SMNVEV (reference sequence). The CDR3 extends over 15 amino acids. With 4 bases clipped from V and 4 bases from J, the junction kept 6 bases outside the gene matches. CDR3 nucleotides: TGTGCCAGCAGTTCCACCGGGACAGGGGGTTACGAGCAGTACTTC. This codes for CASSSTGTGGYEQYF.

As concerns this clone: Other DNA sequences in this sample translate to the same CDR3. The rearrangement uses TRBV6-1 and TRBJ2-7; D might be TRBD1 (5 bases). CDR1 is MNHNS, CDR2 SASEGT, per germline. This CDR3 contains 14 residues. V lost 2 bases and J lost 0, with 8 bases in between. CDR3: CASSETRASYEQYF. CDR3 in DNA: TGTGCCAGCAGTGAAACCAGGGCCTCCTACGAGCAGTACTTC.

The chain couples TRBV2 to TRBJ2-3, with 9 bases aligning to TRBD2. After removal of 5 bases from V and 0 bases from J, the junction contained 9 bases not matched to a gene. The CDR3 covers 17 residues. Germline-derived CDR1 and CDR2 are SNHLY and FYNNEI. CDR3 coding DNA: TGTGCCAGCAGTTCTTTCCGACTAGCGGAGAGCACAGATACGCAGTATTTT. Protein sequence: CASSSFRLAESTDTQYF.

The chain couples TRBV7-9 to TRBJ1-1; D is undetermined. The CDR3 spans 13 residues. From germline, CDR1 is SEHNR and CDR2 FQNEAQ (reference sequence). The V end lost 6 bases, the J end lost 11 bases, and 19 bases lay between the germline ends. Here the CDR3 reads CASSPEETGEAFF. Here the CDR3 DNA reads TGTGCCAGCAGTCCAGAGGAGACCGGGGAGGCTTTCTTT. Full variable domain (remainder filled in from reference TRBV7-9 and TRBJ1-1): DTGVSQNPRHKITKRGQNVTFRCDPISEHNRLYWYRQTLGQGPEFLTYFQNEAQLEKSRLLSDRFSAERPKGSFSTLEIQRTEQGDSAMYLCASSPEETGEAFFGQGTRLTVV.

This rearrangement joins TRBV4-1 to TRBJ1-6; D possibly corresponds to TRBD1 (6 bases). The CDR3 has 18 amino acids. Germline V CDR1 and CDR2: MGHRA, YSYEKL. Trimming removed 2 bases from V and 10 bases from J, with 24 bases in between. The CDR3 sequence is CASSQQPDGGAYGSPLHF. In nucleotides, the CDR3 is TGCGCCAGCAGCCAACAACCCGATGGGGGCGCGTATGGCTCACCCCTCCACTTT.

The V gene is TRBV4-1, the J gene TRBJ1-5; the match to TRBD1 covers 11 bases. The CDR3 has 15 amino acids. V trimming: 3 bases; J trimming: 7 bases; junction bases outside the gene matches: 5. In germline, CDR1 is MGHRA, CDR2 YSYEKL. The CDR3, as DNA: TGCGCCAGCAGCCAGCTGGACAGGGGGCTACAGCCCCAGCATTTT. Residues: CASSQLDRGLQPQHF.

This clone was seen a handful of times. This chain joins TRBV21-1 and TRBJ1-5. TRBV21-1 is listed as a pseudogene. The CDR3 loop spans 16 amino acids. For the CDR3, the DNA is TGTGCCAGCAGCAAAAGGCCGATGGCGGGGAATCAGCCCCAGCATTTT. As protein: CASSKRPMAGNQPQHF.

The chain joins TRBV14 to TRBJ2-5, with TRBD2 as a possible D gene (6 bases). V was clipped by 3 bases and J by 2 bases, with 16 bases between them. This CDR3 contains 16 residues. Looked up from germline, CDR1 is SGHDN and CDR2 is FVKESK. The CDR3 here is CASSHLGGGEQETQYF. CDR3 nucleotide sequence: TGTGCCAGCAGCCACCTCGGGGGAGGAGAACAAGAGACCCAGTACTTC.

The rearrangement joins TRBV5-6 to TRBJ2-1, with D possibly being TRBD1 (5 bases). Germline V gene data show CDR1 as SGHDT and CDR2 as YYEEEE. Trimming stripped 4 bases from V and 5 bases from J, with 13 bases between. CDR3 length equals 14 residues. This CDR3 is CASSLGDPNNEQFF. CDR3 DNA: TGTGCCAGCAGCCTAGGGGATCCTAACAATGAGCAGTTCTTC.

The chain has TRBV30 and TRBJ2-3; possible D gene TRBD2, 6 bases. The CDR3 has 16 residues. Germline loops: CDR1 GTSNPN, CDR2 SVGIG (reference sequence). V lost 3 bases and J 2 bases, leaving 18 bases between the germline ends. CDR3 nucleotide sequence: TGTGCCTGGAGCCCGCAACAGGACTACTCCACAGATACGCAGTATTTT. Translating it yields CAWSPQQDYSTDTQYF.

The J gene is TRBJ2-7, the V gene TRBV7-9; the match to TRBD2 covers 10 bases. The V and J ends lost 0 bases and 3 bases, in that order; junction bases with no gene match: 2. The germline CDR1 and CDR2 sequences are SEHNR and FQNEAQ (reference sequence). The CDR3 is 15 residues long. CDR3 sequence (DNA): TGTGCCAGCAGCTTAGCTAGCGGGGGGATCTACGAGCAGTACTTC. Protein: CASSLASGGIYEQYF.

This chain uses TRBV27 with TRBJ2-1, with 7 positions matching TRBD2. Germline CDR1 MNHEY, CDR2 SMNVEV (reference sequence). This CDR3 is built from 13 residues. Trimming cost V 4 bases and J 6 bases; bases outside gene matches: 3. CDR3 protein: CASSWTRGNEQFF. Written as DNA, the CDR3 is TGTGCCAGCAGTTGGACTAGAGGCAATGAGCAGTTCTTC.

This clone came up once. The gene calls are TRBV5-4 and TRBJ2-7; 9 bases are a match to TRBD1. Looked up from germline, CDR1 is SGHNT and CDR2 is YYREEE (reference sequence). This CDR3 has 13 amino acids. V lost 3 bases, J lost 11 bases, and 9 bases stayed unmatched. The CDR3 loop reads CASSWGGQGSEYF. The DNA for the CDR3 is TGTGCCAGCAGCTGGGGGGGACAGGGCTCGGAGTACTTC.

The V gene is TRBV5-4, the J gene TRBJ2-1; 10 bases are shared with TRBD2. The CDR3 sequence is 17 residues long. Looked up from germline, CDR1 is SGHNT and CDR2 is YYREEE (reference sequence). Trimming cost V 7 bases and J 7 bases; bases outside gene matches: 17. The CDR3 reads CASGATSGYGSLNEQFF. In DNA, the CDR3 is TGTGCCAGCGGCGCGACTAGCGGGTATGGGTCTCTTAATGAGCAGTTCTTC.

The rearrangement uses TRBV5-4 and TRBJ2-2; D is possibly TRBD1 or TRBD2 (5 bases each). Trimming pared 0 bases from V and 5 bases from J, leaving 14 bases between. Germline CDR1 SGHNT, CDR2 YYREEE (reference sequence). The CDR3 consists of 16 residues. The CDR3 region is CASSLAWGSWTGELFF. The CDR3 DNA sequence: TGTGCCAGCAGCTTGGCTTGGGGGAGTTGGACCGGGGAGCTGTTTTTT.

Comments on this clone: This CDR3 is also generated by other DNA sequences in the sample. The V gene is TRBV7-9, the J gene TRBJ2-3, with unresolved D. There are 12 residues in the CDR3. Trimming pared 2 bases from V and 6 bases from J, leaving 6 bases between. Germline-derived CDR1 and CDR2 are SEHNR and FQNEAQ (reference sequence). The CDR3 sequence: CASSLIGDTQYF. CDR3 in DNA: TGTGCCAGCAGCTTAATCGGTGATACGCAGTATTTT.